This T cell receptor beta chain was sequenced for a study of T cell responses to AZD1222 COVID-19 vaccine. Some clones are missing from TCRdb's copy, which holds only in-frame ones; the method was immunoSEQ multiplex PCR. The repertoire includes about 94,000 clones, about 88% of them detected once, and 13% sits in the top ten. The germline gives CDR1 LGHDT, CDR2 YNNKEL (reference sequence). V lost 1 base and J 3 bases, leaving 9 bases between the germline ends. The CDR3 is made up of 14 amino acids. The receptor was isolated from an adult in good health. The gene calls are TRBV3-1 (or the pseudogene TRBV3-2) and TRBJ1-2, with D hard to call. The material sequenced was peripheral blood, taken on day 0 of AZD1222 vaccination. This CDR3 is CASSQVDRHYGYTF. CDR3 DNA: TGTGCCAGCAGCCAAGTAGACCGCCACTATGGCTACACCTTC.